The clone carrying this TCR beta chain was counted only a few times. Its target is not known. As TCR cDNA was made by 5'RACE template switching, a universal primer site and UMIs were added. TCRdb used MiXCR to reprocess the 5' RACE reads, holding one entry per CDR3 protein. The repertoire holds more than 450,000 distinct CDR3 sequences, with 21% as singletons. This sample is drawn from a study of T cells after yellow fever vaccination. At the level of the study: Any fraction with a low cell number was prepared using SMART-Seq v4 Ultra Low Input.

The CDR3 runs 14 residues. Germline CDR1 reads SGHVS; CDR2 reads FNYEAQ. V was pared by 5 bases and J by 4 bases, with 14 bases between. Broader study findings: Re-detected after boosting: most primary clones, 96% of CD4 and 80% to 90% of CD8.

The receptor was derived from a man between 18 and 35 years old who received the YFV17D yellow fever vaccine. Sample: PBMCs, taken roughly 20 days after the first yellow fever vaccination. V is TRBV7-6 and J is TRBJ1-2, with D maybe TRBD1 (6 bases). This CDR3 reads CASSANRDGYGYTF. In DNA, the CDR3 is TGTGCCAGCAGCGCAAACAGGGATGGCTATGGCTACACCTTC. Full variable domain (missing parts from reference TRBV7-6 and TRBJ1-2): GAGVSQSPRYKVTKRGQDVALRCDPISGHVSLYWYRQALGQGPEFLTYFNYEAQQDKSGLPNDRFSAERPEGSISTLTIQRTEQRDSAMYRCASSANRDGYGYTFGSGTRLTVV.